This T cell receptor (beta chain) originates from a study of early T cells in non-severe SARS-CoV-2 infection. V lost 3 bases and J lost 4, with 7 bases in between. The CDR3 length is 12 residues. One entry per CDR3 protein results from TCRdb running MiXCR on the 5' RACE reads. This sample has approximately 74,000 distinct CDR3 sequences; roughly 13% occur once, and the top ten carry about a tenth. This clonotype was sampled from an adult who was a healthcare worker with PCR-confirmed SARS-CoV-2 infection or an uninfected control (not recorded which). The chain combines TRBV12-3 or TRBV12-4 with TRBJ2-7; D ambiguous. Material: whole blood. For the CDR3, the DNA is TGTGCCAGCAGTTTGAGGTTTTACGAGCAGTACTTC. Protein product: CASSLRFYEQYF.